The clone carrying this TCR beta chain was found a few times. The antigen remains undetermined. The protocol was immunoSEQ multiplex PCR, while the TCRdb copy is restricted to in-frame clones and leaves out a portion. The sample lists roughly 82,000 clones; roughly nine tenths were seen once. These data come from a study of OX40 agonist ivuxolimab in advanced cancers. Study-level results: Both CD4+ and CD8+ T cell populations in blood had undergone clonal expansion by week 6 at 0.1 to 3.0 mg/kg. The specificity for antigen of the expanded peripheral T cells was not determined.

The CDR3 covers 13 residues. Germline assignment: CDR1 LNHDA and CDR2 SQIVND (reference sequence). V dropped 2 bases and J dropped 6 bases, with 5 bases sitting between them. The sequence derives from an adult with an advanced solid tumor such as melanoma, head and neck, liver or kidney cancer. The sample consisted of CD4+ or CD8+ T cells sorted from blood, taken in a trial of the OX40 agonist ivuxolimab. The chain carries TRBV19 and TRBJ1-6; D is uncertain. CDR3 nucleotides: TGTGCCAGTAGTATAACGGGTAATTCACCCCTCCACTTT. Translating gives CASSITGNSPLHF.